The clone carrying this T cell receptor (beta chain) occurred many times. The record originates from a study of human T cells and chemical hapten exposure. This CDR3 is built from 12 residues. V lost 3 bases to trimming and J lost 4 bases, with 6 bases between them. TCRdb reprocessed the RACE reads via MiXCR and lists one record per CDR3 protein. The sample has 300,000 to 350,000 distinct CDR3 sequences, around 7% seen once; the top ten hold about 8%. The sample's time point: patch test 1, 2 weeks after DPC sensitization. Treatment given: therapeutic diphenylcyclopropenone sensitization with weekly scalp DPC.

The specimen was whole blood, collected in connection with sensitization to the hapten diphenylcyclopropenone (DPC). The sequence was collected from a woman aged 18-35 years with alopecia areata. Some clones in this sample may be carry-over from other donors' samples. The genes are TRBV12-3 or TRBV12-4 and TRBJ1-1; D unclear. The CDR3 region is CASSFIGTEAFF. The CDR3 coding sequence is TGTGCCAGCAGTTTCATTGGCACTGAAGCTTTCTTT.